The 27 T cell receptor beta chains below all came from one sample that was sequenced in a study of T cells after yellow fever vaccination. TCRdb processed the 5' RACE reads anew with MiXCR; each CDR3 protein has one entry. The table includes around 250,000 distinct CDR3 sequences, 6.9% detected once. The specimen was CD4+ T cells sorted from PBMCs, collected 15 days after the yellow fever booster vaccination. The receptor source for this set is a young man who received the YFV17D yellow fever vaccine.

This clonotype showed up many times. The chain is built from TRBV3-1 and TRBJ2-1, with no clear D. CDR1 and CDR2 (germline): LGHDT, YNNKEL (reference sequence). The CDR3 covers 16 residues. V was clipped by 4 bases and J by 0 bases, with 13 bases between them. CDR3 bases: TGTGCCAGCAGCCCCTGCCCGGAAAACTCCTACAATGAGCAGTTCTTC. Translating it yields CASSPCPENSYNEQFF.

In the case of this clonotype: Compared with germline, one end of the junction differs, possibly owing to a read error. In DNA form, the CDR3 reads TGTGTCAGCAGCTTCACACTAGGAGGGGACAATGAGCAGTTCTTC. The encoded protein is CVSSFTLGGDNEQFF. The chain links TRBV11-2 to TRBJ2-1; TRBD2 might be the D (6 bases). This CDR3 spans 15 amino acids. Per germline, CDR1 SGHAT and CDR2 FQNNGV.

This clonotype was counted ten times or more. This chain connects TRBV29-1 to TRBJ2-1; D unresolved. CDR3 length: 12 amino acids. Germline loops: CDR1 SQVTM, CDR2 ANQGSEA. V dropped 0 bases and J dropped 10 bases, with 10 bases sitting between them. The CDR3 is CSVEESTDEQFF. The CDR3, as DNA: TGCAGCGTTGAAGAAAGTACTGACGAGCAGTTCTTC.

The chain carries TRBV11-1 and TRBJ2-6, with D perhaps TRBD1 (6 bases). CDR1 and CDR2 from the germline V gene are SGHAT and FQDESV (reference sequence). The CDR3 is made up of 18 amino acids. The V gene lost 5 bases and the J gene lost 1 base, with 18 bases spanning the gap. The CDR3 bases are TGTGCCAGCAGCCCCAGGGGCCCTAGGTCTTCTGGGGCCAACGTCCTGACTTTC. Translated: CASSPRGPRSSGANVLTF.

This clonotype occurred a few times. This chain joins TRBV28 and TRBJ2-1, with D perhaps matching TRBD1 or TRBD2 (7 bases each). V was cut by 3 bases and J by 7 bases, with 19 bases left in between. The V gene's germline CDR1 is MDHEN and CDR2 SYDVKM. The CDR3 is 16 amino acids. The chain's CDR3 is CASSLMVQGGKNEQFF. In DNA form, the CDR3 reads TGTGCCAGCAGTTTGATGGTCCAGGGGGGGAAGAATGAGCAGTTCTTC.

This clonotype was counted a few times. CDR3 sequence (DNA): TGTGCCAGTAGTCCCTTACAGGGGTTGACAGATACGCAGTATTTT. Residues: CASSPLQGLTDTQYF. This chain links TRBV19 with TRBJ2-3, with 7 bases fitting TRBD1. In germline, CDR1 is LNHDA, CDR2 SQIVND (reference sequence). CDR3 length: 15 residues. The V segment lost 5 bases and the J segment 3 bases; nucleotides outside the gene matches: 8. The whole variable domain, filled in from reference TRBV19 and TRBJ2-3, reads DGGITQSPKYLFRKEGQNVTLSCEQNLNHDAMYWYRQDPGQGLRLIYYSQIVNDFQKGDIAEGYSVSREKKESFPLTVTSAQKNPTAFYLCASSPLQGLTDTQYFGPGTRLTVL.

This clonotype showed up just a few times. V gene TRBV6-5 combines with J gene TRBJ2-1, with TRBD2 matching 13 bases. This CDR3 has 19 residues. CDR1 and CDR2 from the germline V gene are MNHEY and SVGAGI. The trim removed 1 base at V and 0 bases at J, leaving 6 bases unmatched. The chain's CDR3 is CASSYYGTSGTSSYNEQFF. As DNA, the CDR3 is TGTGCCAGCAGTTACTATGGGACTAGCGGGACGAGCTCCTACAATGAGCAGTTCTTC.

This clonotype was counted only a few times. The chain couples TRBV12-3 or TRBV12-4 to TRBJ2-2, with D possibly matching TRBD2 (6 bases). Trimming removed 7 bases at V and 0 bases at J, with 12 bases between. The CDR3 length is 15 residues. CDR3 sequence: CASTFSGANTGELFF. In nucleotides, the CDR3 is TGTGCCAGCACTTTTAGCGGAGCGAACACCGGGGAGCTGTTTTTT.

This clonotype occurred a few times. The chain couples TRBV19 to TRBJ1-1, with D uncertain. The CDR3 totals 15 residues. Germline assignment: CDR1 LNHDA and CDR2 SQIVND (reference sequence). Trimming stripped 7 bases from V and 3 bases from J, with 18 bases between. The CDR3 region is CASKSIGNWDTEAFF. In nucleotides, the CDR3 is TGTGCCAGTAAGAGTATAGGAAATTGGGACACTGAAGCTTTCTTT.

This clonotype was counted at least ten times. The chain is built from TRBV12-3 or TRBV12-4 and TRBJ2-7, with 8 bases aligning to TRBD1. Trimming at V came to 3 bases and at J to 7 bases, leaving 5 bases not matched to a gene. The CDR3 totals 13 residues. The chain's CDR3 is CASSLGTGSEQYF. The CDR3 coding sequence is TGTGCCAGCAGTTTGGGGACAGGAAGTGAGCAGTACTTC.

This chain links TRBV20-1 with TRBJ2-2; tentatively, D is TRBD1 (5 bases). This CDR3 is 13 amino acids long. V was shortened by 6 bases and J by 1 base, with 9 bases between the two germline ends. CDR1 and CDR2 from the germline V gene are DFQATT and SNEGSKA (reference sequence). CDR3 DNA: TGCAGTGCGGAGCAGGGGAACACCGGGGAGCTGTTTTTT. This sequence encodes CSAEQGNTGELFF.

This clonotype has only a few counts. This sequence joins TRBV5-5 and TRBJ2-7; D possibly uses TRBD1 or TRBD2 (6 bases each). From germline, CDR1 is SGHKS and CDR2 YYEKEE (reference sequence). Trimming took 6 bases from V and 0 from J, leaving 16 bases between them. This CDR3 spans 15 amino acids. The CDR3 loop reads CASTQKGGGSYEQYF. CDR3 coding DNA: TGTGCCAGCACCCAAAAAGGAGGGGGCTCCTACGAGCAGTACTTC.

This clonotype was recorded many times. The V and J genes are TRBV3-1 and TRBJ2-7, with 9 bases that match TRBD2. The CDR3 has 16 residues. The germline V gene encodes CDR1 LGHDT and CDR2 YNNKEL (reference sequence). J was trimmed by 6 bases and V by 0 bases; bases with no gene match: 9. In DNA form, the CDR3 reads TGTGCCAGCAGCCAAGATAGGCGCGGGAGGGCCGGCGAGCAGTACTTC. This codes for CASSQDRRGRAGEQYF.

This clonotype was found many times. The J gene is TRBJ2-1, the V gene TRBV29-1, with 7 bases matching TRBD2. The CDR3 spans 14 residues. CDR1 is SQVTM and CDR2 is ANQGSEA in the germline V gene. With V trimmed by 4 bases and J by 0 bases, 3 bases remained unmatched. CDR3 loop: CSVVSGTSYNEQFF. CDR3 nucleotide sequence: TGCAGCGTTGTAAGCGGGACCTCCTACAATGAGCAGTTCTTC.

The chain couples TRBV10-3 to TRBJ2-1, with D maybe TRBD1 (6 bases). This CDR3 has 14 amino acids. The germline V gene encodes CDR1 ENHRY and CDR2 SYGVKD. V lost 7 bases, J lost 8 bases, and 18 bases lay in between. Here the CDR3 DNA reads TGTGCCATCAAAAATTTGCAGGGGTCGTATGAGCAGTTCTTC. It is translated as CAIKNLQGSYEQFF.

The chain employs TRBV6-5 and TRBJ2-6; tentatively, D is TRBD2 (5 bases). Trimming pared 8 bases from V and 4 bases from J, leaving 12 bases between. From germline, CDR1 is MNHEY and CDR2 SVGAGI. The CDR3 covers 14 residues. DNA of the CDR3: TGTGCCAGCTATCGGGGTGGGGGGGCCAACGTCCTGACTTTC. Its protein product is CASYRGGGANVLTF.

This clonotype was found a few times. The rearrangement links TRBV7-2 to TRBJ2-7; 11 bases are shared with TRBD2. CDR1 is SGHTA, CDR2 FQGNSA, per germline. With V trimmed by 1 base and J by 5 bases, 7 bases remained unmatched. This CDR3 is 16 amino acids long. The DNA for the CDR3 is TGTGCCAGCAGCTTAGTCTCTAGCGGGAGGATCCACGAGCAGTACTTC. Its protein is CASSLVSSGRIHEQYF.

This clonotype has just a few counts. The gene calls are TRBV7-9 and TRBJ1-2; D is possibly TRBD1 (5 bases). In germline, CDR1 is SEHNR, CDR2 FQNEAQ (reference sequence). V dropped 5 bases and J dropped 8 bases, with 18 bases sitting between them. This CDR3 spans 14 amino acids. The CDR3 protein is CASSHGLQVHGYTF. CDR3 nucleotides: TGTGCCAGCAGCCATGGCCTACAGGTCCACGGCTACACCTTC.

This clonotype was seen a few times. This rearrangement joins TRBV6-5 to TRBJ1-5, with D possibly matching TRBD1 (5 bases). Germline V gene sequence: CDR1 MNHEY, CDR2 SVGAGI. Deletions cut 4 bases from V and 2 bases from J, with 21 bases between. The CDR3 runs 18 residues. The CDR3 DNA reads as TGTGCCAGCAGTTCCGTATGGACACGTACGGTTGGCAATCAGCCCCAGCATTTT. Its protein product is CASSSVWTRTVGNQPQHF.

This clonotype was recorded at least ten times. The chain uses TRBV7-6 and TRBJ2-7; D is perhaps TRBD2 (6 bases). The V and J ends lost 1 base and 6 bases respectively, with 19 bases between them. The CDR3 contains 16 residues. Per the germline V gene, CDR1 is SGHVS and CDR2 is FNYEAQ. In DNA, the CDR3 is TGTGCCAGCAGCTTAGATCTTAGCGGAGGAGGACTCGAGCAGTACTTC. Translation: CASSLDLSGGGLEQYF.

This clonotype was picked up many times. J is TRBJ2-3 and V is TRBV11-2; 11 bases map to TRBD2. V shed 6 bases and J 5 bases; nucleotides not matched to a gene: 10. From germline, CDR1 is SGHAT and CDR2 FQNNGV. CDR3 length equals 16 residues. CDR3 amino acids: CASRRTIAGGRDTQYF. DNA of the CDR3: TGTGCCAGCAGGAGGACCATAGCGGGAGGGCGAGATACGCAGTATTTT.

There are many counts of this clonotype. The chain has TRBV28 and TRBJ1-3; 9 positions match TRBD1. This CDR3 is built from 17 residues. J gave up 3 bases and V 8 bases, and 14 bases lay outside the gene matches. Germline-derived CDR1 and CDR2 are MDHEN and SYDVKM. The CDR3 DNA reads TGTGCCAGCCACCGGACAGGGGTCGTTTCGTTTGGAAACACCATATATTTT. The encoded protein is CASHRTGVVSFGNTIYF.

This clonotype occurred a few times. The CDR3 DNA follows: TGCAGCGTTGTCGGGACTAGCGGCACAGATACGCAGTATTTT. Translating it yields CSVVGTSGTDTQYF. The V gene is TRBV29-1, the J gene TRBJ2-3, with 10 bases aligning to TRBD2. In germline, CDR1 is SQVTM, CDR2 ANQGSEA. The ends lost 4 bases at V and 1 base at J; junction bases unmatched: 2. This CDR3 has 14 amino acids.

This clonotype was seen repeatedly, ten times or more. The chain carries TRBV5-1 and TRBJ2-3; no clear D gene. There are 15 residues in the CDR3. V shed 2 bases and J shed 0 bases, with 10 bases lying between them. The germline V gene encodes CDR1 SGHRS and CDR2 YFSETQ. CDR3 coding DNA: TGCGCCAGCAGCTTTACAAAACCTAGCACAGATACGCAGTATTTT. The encoded protein is CASSFTKPSTDTQYF. Drawing the rest from reference TRBV5-1 and TRBJ2-3, the complete variable domain is KAGVTQTPRYLIKTRGQQVTLSCSPISGHRSVSWYQQTPGQGLQFLFEYFSETQRNKGNFPGRFSGRQFSNSRSEMNVSTLELGDSALYLCASSFTKPSTDTQYFGPGTRLTVL.

The chain uses TRBV7-8 and TRBJ2-7; tentatively, D is TRBD1 or TRBD2 (5 bases each). CDR3 size: 15 residues. V lost 5 bases and J 4 bases, leaving 18 bases between the germline ends. Germline V gene lookup returns CDR1 SGHVS and CDR2 FQNEAQ. As DNA, the CDR3 is TGTGCCAGCAGCCTCCGAACAGTGGGGGTATACGAGCAGTACTTC. Protein sequence: CASSLRTVGVYEQYF.

The chain is built from TRBV28 and TRBJ2-3; the match to TRBD1 covers 8 bases. The CDR3 totals 14 residues. In germline, CDR1 is MDHEN, CDR2 SYDVKM. V dropped 3 bases and J dropped 8; count of bases not matched to a gene: 7. DNA for the CDR3: TGTGCCAGCAGTTTCGACAGGGGCCCTCTTACGCAGTATTTT. Its protein is CASSFDRGPLTQYF.

V is TRBV7-2 and J is TRBJ1-5; D ambiguous. CDR1 is SGHTA, CDR2 FQGNSA, per germline. V was clipped by 5 bases and J by 4 bases, with 9 bases between them. This CDR3 is built from 13 residues. CDR3 protein: CASSPTGNQPQHF. As DNA, the CDR3 is TGTGCCAGCAGCCCGACGGGTAATCAGCCCCAGCATTTT.